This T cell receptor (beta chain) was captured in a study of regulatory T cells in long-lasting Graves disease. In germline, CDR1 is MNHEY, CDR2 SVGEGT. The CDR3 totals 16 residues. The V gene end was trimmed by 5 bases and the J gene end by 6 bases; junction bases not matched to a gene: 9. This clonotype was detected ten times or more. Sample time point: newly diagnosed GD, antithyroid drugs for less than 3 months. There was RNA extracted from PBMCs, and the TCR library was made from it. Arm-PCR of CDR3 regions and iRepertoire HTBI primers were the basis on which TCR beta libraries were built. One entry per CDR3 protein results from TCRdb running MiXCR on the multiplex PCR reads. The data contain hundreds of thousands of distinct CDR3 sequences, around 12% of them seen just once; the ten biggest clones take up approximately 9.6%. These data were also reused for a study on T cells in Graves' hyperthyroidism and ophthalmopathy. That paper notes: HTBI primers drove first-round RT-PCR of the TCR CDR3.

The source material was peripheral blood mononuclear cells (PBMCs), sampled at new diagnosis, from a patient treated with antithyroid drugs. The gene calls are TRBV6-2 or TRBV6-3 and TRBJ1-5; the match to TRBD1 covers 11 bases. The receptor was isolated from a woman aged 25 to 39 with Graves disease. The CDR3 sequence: CASSIWTGGRSQPQHF. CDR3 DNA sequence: TGTGCCAGCAGTATCTGGACAGGGGGCAGAAGTCAGCCCCAGCATTTT.